The present T cell receptor beta chain was sequenced within a study of OX40 agonist ivuxolimab in advanced cancers. This clone was seen a handful of times. The method was immunoSEQ multiplex PCR; TCRdb's version includes in-frame clones alone and lacks a portion of them. The sample holds about 40,000 clones, around 88% seen once. The germline V gene has CDR1 MNHEY and CDR2 SMNVEV (reference sequence). The CDR3 runs to 14 residues. The V end lost 6 bases, the J end lost 4 bases, and 12 bases lay between the germline ends. The chain uses TRBV27 and TRBJ1-4; D uncertain. The sample here was CD4+ or CD8+ T cells sorted from blood, taken in a trial of the OX40 agonist ivuxolimab. This clonotype was obtained from an adult with an advanced solid tumor such as melanoma, head and neck, liver or kidney cancer. The CDR3 nucleotides read TGTGCCAGCAGCCTTAGCGGGAATAATGAAAAACTGTTTTTT. It encodes CASSLSGNNEKLFF.